This TCR beta chain was sequenced during a study of vaccination effects on CD4 cells after COVID-19. Overall study context: Post-vaccine sampling occurred a median 72 days after the second dose. Cultures of approximately 2.1 million PBMC per well contained 10 IU/ml IL-2 plus 10 ug/ml peptides.

Subsequent to a culture period of approximately 11 days, CD4+ T cells were isolated. Everyone in the study got two shots of either the BNT162b2 or mRNA-1273 vaccine. Vaccine recipients lacked prior SARS-CoV-2 infection and had negative nucleocapsid antibodies. For this clone: Its matching antigen is unknown.

Clones were sequenced by immunoSEQ multiplex PCR, and TCRdb holds only the in-frame ones, with some missing. The sample comprises approximately 70,000 clones, roughly 73% of which are singletons, and approximately 2% rests with the top ten. This receptor was taken from a human donor who received a COVID-19 vaccine. This specimen was CD4+ T cells from PBMCs cultured without peptide, taken after COVID-19 vaccination.

CDR3 coding DNA: TGTGCCAGCAGTTTATTGGTCTCGGACAGGGCCAAAAACATTCAGTACTTC. It is translated as CASSLLVSDRAKNIQYF. The rearrangement joins TRBV27 to TRBJ2-4; TRBD1 matches 7 bases. CDR1 is MNHEY and CDR2 is SMNVEV in the germline V gene (reference sequence). V was clipped by 1 base and J by 1 base; unmatched bases: 7. The CDR3 is 17 residues long.